The next 10 T cell receptor beta chains were all read from a single sample in a study of OX40 agonist ivuxolimab in advanced cancers. Library creation used the immunoSEQ multiplex PCR assay. Imported from immuneACCESS, the table was reduced by TCRdb to in-frame sequences with V and J called. These copies leave out some clones; in studies compared against another copy, an unresolved V gene accounts for under half, and the cause of the remainder is not known. For this sample the table gives fewer than 45,000 clones, of which around 89% were detected only once. The ten largest make up roughly 0.57% of the sample. The sequences come from CD4+ or CD8+ T cells sorted from blood, collected in a trial of the OX40 agonist ivuxolimab. The origin of the receptors is an adult with an advanced solid tumor such as melanoma, head and neck, liver or kidney cancer.

The chain combines TRBV5-1 with TRBJ2-5, with TRBD2 matching 13 bases. Per the germline V gene, CDR1 is SGHRS and CDR2 is YFSETQ. The CDR3 runs 16 residues. The trim removed 3 bases at V and 5 bases at J, leaving 7 bases unmatched. The CDR3 region is CASSSGLAGAGETQYF. CDR3 DNA: TGCGCCAGCAGCTCAGGACTAGCGGGGGCCGGGGAGACCCAGTACTTC.

CDR3 in amino acids: CSVGTLGTEAFF. Here the CDR3 DNA reads TGCAGCGTAGGGACGCTGGGGACTGAAGCTTTCTTT. The chain joins TRBV29-1 to TRBJ1-1; a weak D match, TRBD1 (5 bases). CDR1 SQVTM and CDR2 ANQGSEA come from the germline V gene. The CDR3 has 12 residues. The V gene lost 6 bases and the J gene lost 5 bases, with 13 bases spanning the gap.

The chain combines TRBV7-6 with TRBJ2-7, with a weak D call TRBD2 (7 bases). Germline V gene lookup returns CDR1 SGHVS and CDR2 FNYEAQ. CDR3 length: 16 residues. Trimming shortened V by 6 bases and J by 0 bases, and 18 bases separated the two germline ends. CDR3 loop: CASSLLGGGDSYEQYF. As DNA, the CDR3 is TGTGCCAGCAGTCTCCTGGGCGGGGGCGACTCCTACGAGCAGTACTTC.

The chain joins TRBV5-4 to TRBJ1-1, with a tentative D call TRBD1 (5 bases). Per the germline V gene, CDR1 is SGHNT and CDR2 is YYREEE (reference sequence). Trimming pared 4 bases from V and 3 bases from J, leaving 16 bases between. This CDR3 is 15 amino acids long. CDR3 coding DNA: TGTGCCAGCAGCGCTTCTTCAGGGATATACACTGAAGCTTTCTTT. Amino acid sequence: CASSASSGIYTEAFF.

The CDR3 sequence is CASSGQGENIQYF. The CDR3 nucleotides read TGTGCCAGCAGTGGACAGGGCGAAAACATTCAGTACTTC. J is TRBJ2-4 and V is TRBV2, with 7 bases lining up with TRBD1. V was pared by 4 bases and J by 5 bases, with 2 bases of the junction left unmatched. The CDR3 has 13 residues. CDR1 is SNHLY, CDR2 FYNNEI, per germline. Filled out from reference TRBV2 and TRBJ2-4, the complete variable domain reads EPEVTQTPSHQVTQMGQEVILRCVPISNHLYFYWYRQILGQKVEFLVSFYNNEISEKSEIFDDQFSVERPDGSNFTLKIRSTKLEDSAMYFCASSGQGENIQYFGAGTRLSVL.

The rearrangement links TRBV5-4 to TRBJ1-1, with a tentative D call TRBD1 (5 bases). Germline assignment: CDR1 SGHNT and CDR2 YYREEE (reference sequence). This CDR3 has 12 residues. The V end was cut by 9 bases, the J end by 6 bases, with 15 bases between. The CDR3 loop is CATRGELAEAFF. The CDR3, as DNA: TGTGCCACCCGAGGGGAGTTGGCTGAAGCTTTCTTT. The variable domain in full, with the rest retrieved from reference TRBV5-4 and TRBJ1-1, is ETGVTQSPTHLIKTRGQQVTLRCSSQSGHNTVSWYQQALGQGPQFIFQYYREEENGRGNFPPRFSGLQFPNYSSELNVNALELDDSALYLCATRGELAEAFFGQGTRLTVV.

The chain is built from TRBV6-5 and TRBJ1-1; a possible D gene is TRBD1 (6 bases). This CDR3 region has 14 residues. Trimming stripped 2 bases from V and 1 base from J, with 8 bases between. From germline, CDR1 is MNHEY and CDR2 SVGAGI. CDR3 nucleotides: TGTGCCAGCAGTTACGGGACATGGAACACTGAAGCTTTCTTT. It codes for CASSYGTWNTEAFF.

The genes are TRBV29-1 and TRBJ2-7, with TRBD1 matching over 8 bases. After removal of 5 bases from V and 8 bases from J, the junction contained 5 bases not matched to a gene. This CDR3 comprises 11 residues. Germline CDR1 SQVTM, CDR2 ANQGSEA. The CDR3 sequence is CSVQGQGQQYF. Here the CDR3 DNA reads TGCAGCGTTCAAGGACAGGGTCAGCAGTACTTC.

CDR3 sequence reads: CASSSGQGYSPLHF. CDR3 nucleotides: TGTGCCAGCAGCTCCGGACAGGGGTATTCACCCCTCCACTTT. The gene calls are TRBV11-3 and TRBJ1-6, with 9 bases aligning to TRBD1. Germline assignment: CDR1 SGHNT and CDR2 YENEEA. The V and J ends lost 4 bases and 8 bases, in that order; junction bases with no gene match: 3. The CDR3 is made up of 14 amino acids.

The chain is built from TRBV18 and TRBJ2-3; possible D gene TRBD1, 5 bases. V lost 2 bases and J lost 2, with 11 bases in between. CDR3 length: 15 residues. Germline lookup yields CDR1 KGHSH and CDR2 LQKENI. Here the CDR3 reads CASSPAQGPTDTQYF. In DNA, the CDR3 is TGTGCCAGCTCACCAGCTCAGGGTCCCACAGATACGCAGTATTTT. The variable domain in full, completed from reference TRBV18 and TRBJ2-3, reads NAGVMQNPRHLVRRRGQEARLRCSPMKGHSHVYWYRQLPEEGLKFMVYLQKENIIDESGMPKERFSAEFPKEGPSILRIQQVVRGDSAAYFCASSPAQGPTDTQYFGPGTRLTVL.